The clone carrying this T cell receptor beta chain has only a few counts. Germline CDR1 is GTSNPN and CDR2 is SVGIG (reference sequence). The V gene lost 2 bases and the J gene lost 0 bases, with 8 bases spanning the gap. The CDR3 has 14 amino acids. The data belong to a study of blood T cell repertoires in COVID-19. About the research overall: Researchers got acute and convalescent COVID-19 samples from the United States, Italy and Spain. From T cells, B-cell-depleted T cells, or PBMCs came the material, which was cDNA or gDNA.

Original handling: Reference gene primer amplification in the assay estimated nucleated cell counts. The data were produced by immunoSEQ multiplex PCR, yet TCRdb's version contains in-frame clones alone and is incomplete. Clone size and V and J calls were adopted from that table, with D and trimming inferred from the DNA. The table shows 85,000 to 130,000 clones, with around nine tenths occurring only once. The specimen sequenced was peripheral blood. This clonotype originated in a man aged 65 to 85 with acute or convalescent COVID-19. This chain connects TRBV30 to TRBJ1-3; possible D gene TRBD1, 5 bases. The CDR3 protein is CAWSIDSSGNTIYF. The CDR3 region has the DNA TGTGCCTGGAGTATAGACAGCTCTGGAAACACCATATATTTT.